The sample holds a few counts of the clone carrying this TCR beta chain. The sample is drawn from a study of blood T cell repertoires in COVID-19. Original handling: Estimation of nucleated cell counts relied on the amplification of reference gene primers. Assay: immunoSEQ multiplex PCR; the TCRdb copy retains only in-frame clones and omits some. From that table come the V and J calls and clone size; the DNA was used to work out D and trimming. The data contain about 60,000 clones, nearly 80% of them seen just once; the ten biggest clones take up roughly 27%. This CDR3 is built from 17 residues. With V trimmed by 1 base and J by 4 bases, 7 bases remained unmatched. The germline CDR1 and CDR2 sequences are ENHRY and SYGVKD.

This clonotype was sampled from a human donor in a cohort sampled during active COVID-19. Sequencing was done on a sample of peripheral blood. The chain has TRBV10-3 and TRBJ2-3; 11 bases are shared with TRBD2. CDR3 coding DNA: TGTGCCATCAGTGAGTTAGGGACTAGCGGTAGGGCAGATACGCAGTATTTT. Its translation is CAISELGTSGRADTQYF.